This TCR beta chain was observed in a study of shared clonotypes between healthy human individuals. Study summary: Aged between 18 and 49, the donors were a couple of women and a few men.

Original methodology: For the immunoSEQ data, sequences were junction-only without quality scores, so filtering differed. Profiling relied on immunoSEQ multiplex PCR, and the TCRdb table lists in-frame clones only, not all of them. The DNA gave D and trimming, while V, J and clone size come from that table. The data contain some 2,000,000 clones, approximately 95% of them singletons. V was pared by 6 bases and J by 3 bases, with 4 bases of the junction left unmatched. CDR1 MDHEN and CDR2 SYDVKM come from the germline V gene. The CDR3 spans 13 residues. Sequencing input: naive CD4+ T cells sorted from blood. Subset noted: CD45RA+ positively selected. This receptor was identified in a man between 18 and 29 years old in good health. V is TRBV28 and J is TRBJ2-7; the match to TRBD2 covers 8 bases. The CDR3, as DNA: TGTGCCAGCAGGCTGAGCGGGGGCTACGAGCAGTACTTC. Amino acid sequence: CASRLSGGYEQYF.